This T cell receptor beta chain was identified in a study of blood T cells in healthy people across ages. Turning to this clonotype: What it recognizes is unknown.

Ranging in age from roughly 6 to 90, the donors were healthy Caucasian individuals from Russia. General observations from the study: Roughly linear declines in TCR beta diversity per million T cells occurred with age.

CDR3 size: 16 residues. V shed 2 bases and J 1 base; nucleotides not matched to a gene: 5. Germline V CDR1 and CDR2: SGHRS, YFSETQ. Next came a second PCR, run for about 7 to 12 cycles, which used a sample-barcoded 5' primer along with a J-beta primer mix. A template-switch adaptor with 12 random nucleotides tagged each cDNA molecule. A minimum of 2.5 million CDR3-containing paired-end reads was obtained for each sample. TCRdb redid the calling of the 5' RACE reads with MiXCR, one entry per CDR3 protein. The sample holds some 790,000 distinct CDR3 sequences, under 30% seen once. This sequence originates from an elderly woman in good health. Sequencing was performed on blood. The chain employs TRBV5-1 and TRBJ1-4; 7 bases line up with TRBD1. Here the CDR3 reads CASSLQGRETNEKLFF. The DNA of the CDR3 is TGCGCCAGCAGCTTACAGGGGAGGGAAACTAATGAAAAACTGTTTTTT.